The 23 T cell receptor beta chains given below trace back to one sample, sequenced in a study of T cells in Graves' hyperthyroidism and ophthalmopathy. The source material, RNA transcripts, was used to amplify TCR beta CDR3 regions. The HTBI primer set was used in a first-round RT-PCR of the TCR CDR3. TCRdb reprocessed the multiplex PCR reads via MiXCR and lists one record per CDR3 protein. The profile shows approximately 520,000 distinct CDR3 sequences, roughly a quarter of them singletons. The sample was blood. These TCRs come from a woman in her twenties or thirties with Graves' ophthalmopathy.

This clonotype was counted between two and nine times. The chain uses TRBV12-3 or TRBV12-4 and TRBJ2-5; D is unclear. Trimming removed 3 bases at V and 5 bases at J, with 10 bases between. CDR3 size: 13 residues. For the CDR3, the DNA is TGTGCCAGCAGTTTGCAGGTTTGGGAGACCCAGTACTTC. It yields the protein CASSLQVWETQYF.

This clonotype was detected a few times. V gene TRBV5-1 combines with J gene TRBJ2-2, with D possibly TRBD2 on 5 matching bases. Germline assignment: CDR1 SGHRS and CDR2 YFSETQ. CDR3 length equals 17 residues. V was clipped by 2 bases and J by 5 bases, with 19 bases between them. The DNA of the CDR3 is TGCGCCAGCAGCTTTGGCCCCGGGGAACTAGGGACCGGGGAGCTGTTTTTT. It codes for CASSFGPGELGTGELFF.

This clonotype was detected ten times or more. The chain's CDR3 is CASRWDFQRNTEAFF. CDR3 nucleotides: TGTGCCAGCAGGTGGGACTTCCAACGGAACACTGAAGCTTTCTTT. The chain combines TRBV6-2 or TRBV6-3 with TRBJ1-1, with D perhaps TRBD1 (5 bases). Germline V gene data show CDR1 as MNHEY and CDR2 as SVGEGT. CDR3 length equals 15 residues. Trimming shortened V by 6 bases and J by 1 base, and 15 bases separated the two germline ends.

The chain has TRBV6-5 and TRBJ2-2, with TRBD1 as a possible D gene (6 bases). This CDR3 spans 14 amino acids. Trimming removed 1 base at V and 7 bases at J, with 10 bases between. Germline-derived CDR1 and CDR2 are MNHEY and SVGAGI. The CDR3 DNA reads TGTGCCAGCAGTTACTTTCAGGGGAACGGGGAGCTGTTTTTT. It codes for CASSYFQGNGELFF.

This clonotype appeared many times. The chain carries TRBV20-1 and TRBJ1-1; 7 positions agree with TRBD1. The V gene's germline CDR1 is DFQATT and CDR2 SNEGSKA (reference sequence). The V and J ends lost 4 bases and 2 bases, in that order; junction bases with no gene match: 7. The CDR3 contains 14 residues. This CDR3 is CSAMYRGFNTEAFF. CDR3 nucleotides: TGCAGTGCTATGTACAGGGGATTCAACACTGAAGCTTTCTTT.

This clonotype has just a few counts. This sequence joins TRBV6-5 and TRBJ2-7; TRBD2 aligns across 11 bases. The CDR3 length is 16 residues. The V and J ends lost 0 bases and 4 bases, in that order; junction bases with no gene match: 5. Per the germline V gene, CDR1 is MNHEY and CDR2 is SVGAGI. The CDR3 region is CASSYSPTSGIYEQYF. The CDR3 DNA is TGTGCCAGCAGTTACTCACCGACTAGCGGGATTTACGAGCAGTACTTC.

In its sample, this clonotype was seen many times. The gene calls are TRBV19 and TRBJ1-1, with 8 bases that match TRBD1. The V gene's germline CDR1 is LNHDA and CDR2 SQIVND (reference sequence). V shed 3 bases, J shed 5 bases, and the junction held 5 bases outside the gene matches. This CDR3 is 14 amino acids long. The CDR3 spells CASSIGQGGTEAFF. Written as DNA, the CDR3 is TGTGCCAGTAGTATCGGACAGGGCGGAACTGAAGCTTTCTTT.

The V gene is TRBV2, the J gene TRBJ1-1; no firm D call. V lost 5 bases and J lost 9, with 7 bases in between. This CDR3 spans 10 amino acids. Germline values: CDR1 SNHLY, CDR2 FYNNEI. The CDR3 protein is CASSRLQAFF. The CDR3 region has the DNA TGTGCCAGCAGTCGGCTCCAAGCTTTCTTT.

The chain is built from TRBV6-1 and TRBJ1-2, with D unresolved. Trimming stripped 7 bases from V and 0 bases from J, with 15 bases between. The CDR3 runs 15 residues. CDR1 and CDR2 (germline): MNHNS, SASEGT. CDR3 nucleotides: TGTGCCAGCACCCTGACGGGTATGGCTAACTATGGCTACACCTTC. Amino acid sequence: CASTLTGMANYGYTF.

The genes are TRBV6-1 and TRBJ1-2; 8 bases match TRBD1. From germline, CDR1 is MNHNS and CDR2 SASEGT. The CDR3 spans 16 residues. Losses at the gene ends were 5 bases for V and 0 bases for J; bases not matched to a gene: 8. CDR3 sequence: CASSKQGGRANYGYTF. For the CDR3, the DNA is TGTGCCAGCAGTAAACAGGGGGGGAGAGCTAACTATGGCTACACCTTC.

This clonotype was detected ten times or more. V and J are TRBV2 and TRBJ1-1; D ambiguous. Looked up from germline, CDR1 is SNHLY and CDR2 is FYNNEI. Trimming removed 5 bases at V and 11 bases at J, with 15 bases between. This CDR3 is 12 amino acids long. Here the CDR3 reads CASSRPETRAFF. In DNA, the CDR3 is TGTGCCAGCAGTCGACCAGAAACGCGGGCTTTCTTT.

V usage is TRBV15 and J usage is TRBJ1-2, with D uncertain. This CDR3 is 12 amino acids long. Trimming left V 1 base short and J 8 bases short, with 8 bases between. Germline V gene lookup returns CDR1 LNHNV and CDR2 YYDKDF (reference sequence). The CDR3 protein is CATSRVGRGYTF. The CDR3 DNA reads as TGTGCCACCAGCAGAGTGGGAAGGGGCTACACCTTC.

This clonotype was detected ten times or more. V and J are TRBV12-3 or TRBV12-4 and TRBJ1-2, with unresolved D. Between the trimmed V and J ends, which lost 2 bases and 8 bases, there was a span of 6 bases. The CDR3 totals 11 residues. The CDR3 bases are TGTGCCAGCAGTTTAACCCGGGGCTACACCTTC. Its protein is CASSLTRGYTF.

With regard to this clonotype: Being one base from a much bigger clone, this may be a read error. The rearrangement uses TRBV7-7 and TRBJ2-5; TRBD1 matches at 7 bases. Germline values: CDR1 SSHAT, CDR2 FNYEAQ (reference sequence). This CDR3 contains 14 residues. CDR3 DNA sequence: TGTGCTAGCAGCTTAGGGGACAGCGAAGAGACCCAGTACTTC. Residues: CASSLGDSEETQYF.

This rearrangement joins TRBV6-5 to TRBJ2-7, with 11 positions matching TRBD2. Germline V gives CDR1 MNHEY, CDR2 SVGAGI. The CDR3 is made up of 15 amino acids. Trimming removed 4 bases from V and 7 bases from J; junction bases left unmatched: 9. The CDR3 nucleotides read TGTGCCAGCAGTTCCCTGACTAGCGGGGAGGTTGAGCAGTACTTC. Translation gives CASSSLTSGEVEQYF.

The CDR3 reads CASNPAQGDSYEQYF. DNA for the CDR3: TGTGCCAGCAACCCCGCTCAGGGGGACTCCTACGAGCAGTACTTC. The chain joins TRBV6-2 or TRBV6-3 to TRBJ2-7; 7 bases match TRBD1. CDR1 and CDR2 (germline): MNHEY, SVGEGT. The CDR3 runs 15 residues. Trimming removed 7 bases from V and 0 bases from J; junction bases left unmatched: 9.

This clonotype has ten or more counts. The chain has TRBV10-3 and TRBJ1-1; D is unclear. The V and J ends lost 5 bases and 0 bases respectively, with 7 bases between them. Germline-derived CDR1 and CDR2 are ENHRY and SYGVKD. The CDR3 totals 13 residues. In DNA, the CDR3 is TGTGCCATCAGTAGGGAGGTGAACACTGAAGCTTTCTTT. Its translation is CAISREVNTEAFF.

In DNA, the CDR3 is TGTGCCAGCAGTAGAGAGGGGAGTTACGAGCAGTACTTC. This translates into CASSREGSYEQYF. The chain couples TRBV6-1 to TRBJ2-7; D possibly matches TRBD1 or TRBD2 (5 bases each). The CDR3 is 13 residues long. CDR1 and CDR2 (germline): MNHNS, SASEGT. Trimming removed 5 bases from V and 4 bases from J, with 12 bases in between.

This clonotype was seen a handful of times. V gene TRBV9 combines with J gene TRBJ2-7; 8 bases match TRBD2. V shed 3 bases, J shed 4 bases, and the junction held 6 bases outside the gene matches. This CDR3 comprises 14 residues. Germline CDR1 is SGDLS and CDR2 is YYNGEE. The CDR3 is CASSAGGEGYEQYF. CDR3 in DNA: TGTGCCAGCAGCGCGGGAGGGGAGGGGTACGAGCAGTACTTC.

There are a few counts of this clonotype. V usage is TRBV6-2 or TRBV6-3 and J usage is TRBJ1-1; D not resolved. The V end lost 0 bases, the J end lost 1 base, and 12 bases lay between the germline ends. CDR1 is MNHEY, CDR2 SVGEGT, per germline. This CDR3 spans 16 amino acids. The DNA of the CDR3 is TGTGCCAGCAGTTACTCGATTGGAGGCCCGAACACTGAAGCTTTCTTT. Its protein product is CASSYSIGGPNTEAFF.

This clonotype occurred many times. CDR3 nucleotides: TGCAGTGCTGACCCCAGAGGTCTCACTGAAGCTTTCTTT. It yields the protein CSADPRGLTEAFF. This sequence joins TRBV20-1 and TRBJ1-1, with D unresolved. V lost 5 bases and J lost 4, with 14 bases in between. Germline V gene data show CDR1 as DFQATT and CDR2 as SNEGSKA (reference sequence). The length of the CDR3 is 13 residues.

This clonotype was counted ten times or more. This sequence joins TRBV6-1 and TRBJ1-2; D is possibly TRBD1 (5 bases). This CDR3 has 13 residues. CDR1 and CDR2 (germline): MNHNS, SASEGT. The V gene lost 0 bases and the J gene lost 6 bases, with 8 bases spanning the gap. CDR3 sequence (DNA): TGTGCCAGCAGTGAAGCGCAGGGCGATGGCTACACCTTC. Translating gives CASSEAQGDGYTF.

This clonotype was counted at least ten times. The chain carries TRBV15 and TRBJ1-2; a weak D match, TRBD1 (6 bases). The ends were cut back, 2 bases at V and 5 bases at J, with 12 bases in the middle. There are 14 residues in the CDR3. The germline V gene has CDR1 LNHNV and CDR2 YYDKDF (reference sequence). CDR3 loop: CATSRSGTLYGYTF. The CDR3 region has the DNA TGTGCCACCAGCAGAAGCGGGACACTTTATGGCTACACCTTC. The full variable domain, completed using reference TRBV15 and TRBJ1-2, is DAMVIQNPRYQVTQFGKPVTLSCSQTLNHNVMYWYQQKSSQAPKLLFHYYDKDFNNEADTPDNFQSRRPNTSFCFLDIRSPGLGDTAMYLCATSRSGTLYGYTFGSGTRLTVV.